The 8 T cell receptor beta chains below all came from one sample that was sequenced in a study of blood T cell repertoires in COVID-19. Sequencing used immunoSEQ multiplex PCR; TCRdb keeps in-frame clones, though not all of them. Among roughly 700,000 clones listed, approximately 90% were seen once. Sequencing was carried out using peripheral blood. The source is a woman under 30 with acute or convalescent COVID-19.

The rearrangement joins TRBV4-3 to TRBJ2-1, with 11 nucleotides matching TRBD1. V shed 2 bases, J shed 6 bases, and the junction held 6 bases outside the gene matches. Per the germline V gene, CDR1 is LGHNA and CDR2 is YSLEER. This CDR3 comprises 16 residues. CDR3 protein: CASSQRTGTGGNEQFF. The CDR3 bases are TGCGCCAGCAGCCAACGTACCGGGACAGGGGGCAATGAGCAGTTCTTC.

The chain has TRBV12-5 and TRBJ2-2, with 9 nucleotides matching TRBD2. V lost 3 bases and J lost 1; bases outside the gene matches: 3. The CDR3 is made up of 16 amino acids. Germline CDR1 and CDR2: LGHNT and FRNRAP. In DNA, the CDR3 is TGTGCTAGTGGTTTTCGAGCGGGGGGGAACACCGGGGAGCTGTTTTTT. Residues: CASGFRAGGNTGELFF.

The chain employs TRBV13 and TRBJ2-3; 10 bases fit TRBD2. Germline loops: CDR1 PRHDT, CDR2 FYEKMQ (reference sequence). The CDR3 runs to 16 residues. The junction had 5 bases not matched to a gene; V was cut back by 4 bases and J by 1 base. CDR3: CASSYQRGGRTDTQYF. CDR3 bases: TGTGCCAGCAGCTACCAGCGGGGGGGTCGCACAGATACGCAGTATTTT.

The rearrangement joins TRBV6-5 to TRBJ1-2, with D tentatively TRBD1 (6 bases). V was trimmed by 6 bases and J by 6 bases, leaving 11 bases between them. The CDR3 is made up of 12 amino acids. Germline loops: CDR1 MNHEY, CDR2 SVGAGI. The CDR3 sequence: CASSSGENGYTF. For the CDR3, the DNA is TGTGCCAGCAGCTCAGGGGAGAATGGCTACACCTTC.

The rearrangement joins TRBV5-1 to TRBJ1-2; D remains ambiguous. CDR1 is SGHRS, CDR2 YFSETQ, per germline. Trimming removed 4 bases at V and 5 bases at J, with 18 bases between. The CDR3 totals 15 residues. CDR3 in DNA: TGCGCCAGCAGCCAGGAGGCGGCATTGGGGTATGGCTACACCTTC. It encodes CASSQEAALGYGYTF.

The rearrangement joins TRBV3-1 (or the pseudogene TRBV3-2) to TRBJ1-2; D may be TRBD1 (5 bases). This CDR3 spans 14 amino acids. The germline CDR1 and CDR2 sequences are LGHDT and YNNKEL (reference sequence). Trimming shortened V by 4 bases and J by 2 bases, and 11 bases separated the two germline ends. In DNA form, the CDR3 reads TGTGCCAGCAGCCCCGGGGGATTAAACTATGGCTACACCTTC. Protein: CASSPGGLNYGYTF.

CDR3 nucleotide sequence: TGTGCCAGCAGCTTAGTGTTAGGGGCGAGTGGAGGCTACACCTTC. Translated, it gives CASSLVLGASGGYTF. The chain links TRBV7-9 to TRBJ1-2, with D tentatively TRBD1 (5 bases). V was cut by 1 base and J by 8 bases, with 17 bases left in between. Per the germline V gene, CDR1 is SEHNR and CDR2 is FQNEAQ (reference sequence). There are 15 residues in the CDR3.

V usage is TRBV9 and J usage is TRBJ1-6; D is ambiguous. In germline, CDR1 is SGDLS, CDR2 YYNGEE. V was trimmed by 3 bases and J by 4 bases, leaving 5 bases between them. The CDR3 length is 13 residues. The CDR3 DNA reads TGTGCCAGCAGCGCTTTTTATAATTCACCCCTCCACTTT. Translation gives CASSAFYNSPLHF.